This entry lists 18 T cell receptor beta chains sequenced from one sample in a study of Ad26.COV2.S vaccination and SARS-CoV-2 variants. Indicated treatment: about 20 received Ad26.COV2.S at low or high dose, single or two shots; 5 received placebo; per-sample allocation not given. At day 63 after the first vaccine or placebo injection, samples were drawn. Method: immunoSEQ multiplex PCR; TCRdb's copy keeps in-frame clones and lacks some. The top ten clones hold roughly 3% of a sample with some 240,000 clones, around nine tenths of them seen once. The specimen comprised peripheral blood, sampled in a trial of Ad26.COV2.S vaccine versus placebo. These receptors all come from a person between 18 and 65 years old who received the Ad26.COV2.S COVID-19 vaccine or a placebo.

This clone showed up just once. The chain employs TRBV7-3 and TRBJ2-5; D call uncertain. Trimming pared 3 bases from V and 0 bases from J, leaving 14 bases between. Germline V gene lookup returns CDR1 SGHTA and CDR2 FQGTGA. The CDR3 is 16 residues long. CDR3: CASSLVGRPYQETQYF. CDR3 nucleotide sequence: TGTGCCAGCAGCTTGGTAGGTAGACCGTACCAAGAGACCCAGTACTTC.

V gene TRBV7-2 combines with J gene TRBJ2-1, with 8 bases that match TRBD2. V lost 5 bases and J lost 4; bases outside the gene matches: 7. Germline V gene lookup returns CDR1 SGHTA and CDR2 FQGNSA. The CDR3 contains 15 residues. CDR3 protein: CASSPSGGLYNEQFF. The CDR3 DNA sequence: TGTGCCAGCAGCCCAAGCGGGGGACTTTACAATGAGCAGTTCTTC.

The rearrangement joins TRBV12-3 or TRBV12-4 to TRBJ1-2; 7 bases fit TRBD1. The CDR3 loop spans 12 amino acids. V was clipped by 4 bases and J by 8 bases; unmatched bases: 4. CDR3 loop: CASSSTGDGYTF. In DNA, the CDR3 is TGTGCCAGCAGTTCTACAGGGGACGGCTACACCTTC.

The chain links TRBV5-1 to TRBJ2-5; 9 bases map to TRBD1. This CDR3 is built from 15 residues. Germline trimming cut 4 bases from V and 0 bases from J; bases unmatched to any gene: 4. Germline lookup yields CDR1 SGHRS and CDR2 YFSETQ. This CDR3 reads CASSPRDRDQETQYF. DNA for the CDR3: TGCGCCAGCAGCCCCCGGGACAGGGACCAAGAGACCCAGTACTTC.

The chain uses TRBV6-2 or TRBV6-3 and TRBJ2-1; TRBD2 is a possible D gene (6 bases). CDR3 length: 15 amino acids. Between the trimmed V and J ends, which lost 5 bases and 9 bases, there was a span of 20 bases. In germline, CDR1 is MNHEY, CDR2 SVGEGT. Here the CDR3 DNA reads TGTGCCAGCAGTCTTCCGGGACTCCCTGGGACTGAGCAGTTCTTC. It specifies CASSLPGLPGTEQFF.

The J gene is TRBJ2-2, the V gene TRBV19; 7 nucleotides line up with TRBD2. Germline V gives CDR1 LNHDA, CDR2 SQIVND (reference sequence). V trimming: 6 bases; J trimming: 6 bases; junction bases outside the gene matches: 10. The CDR3 is made up of 15 amino acids. The CDR3 nucleotides read TGTGCCAGTAGCCGGGTGGGCGGGAGCCCCGGGGAGCTGTTTTTT. Translating it yields CASSRVGGSPGELFF.

This clone has more than one count but fewer than ten. J is TRBJ1-1 and V is TRBV4-3; the D is unclear. The germline gives CDR1 LGHNA, CDR2 YSLEER. The CDR3 contains 17 residues. Trimming pared 0 bases from V and 0 bases from J, leaving 14 bases between. CDR3 protein: CASSQEVRAMLNTEAFF. CDR3 bases: TGCGCCAGCAGCCAAGAAGTAAGGGCGATGTTGAACACTGAAGCTTTCTTT.

This chain uses TRBV4-1 with TRBJ2-3, with a tentative D call TRBD2 (5 bases). CDR3 size: 17 residues. Germline CDR1 and CDR2: MGHRA and YSYEKL. The V end lost 1 base, the J end lost 4 bases, and 18 bases lay between the germline ends. As DNA, the CDR3 is TGCGCCAGCAGCCAAGTGGCGAGGGAGAAACGCGCAGATACGCAGTATTTT. Translation gives CASSQVAREKRADTQYF.

V usage is TRBV2 and J usage is TRBJ1-2; D might be TRBD1 (6 bases). Trimming took 8 bases from V and 6 from J, leaving 19 bases between them. The CDR3 has 14 amino acids. Germline assignment: CDR1 SNHLY and CDR2 FYNNEI. DNA of the CDR3: TGTGCCAGCCGAAGAGGGGGGCTGGTGGATGGCTACACCTTC. It encodes CASRRGGLVDGYTF.

This clone was observed a few times. V is TRBV21-1 and J is TRBJ2-3; the table's D call of TRBD2 was not tested on the DNA. TRBV21-1 has pseudogene status. There are 15 residues in the CDR3. The CDR3 is CASSKIAGSTDTQYF. As DNA, the CDR3 is TGTGCCAGCAGCAAAATAGCGGGGAGCACAGATACGCAGTATTTT.

In its sample, this clone was seen once. The chain joins TRBV18 to TRBJ2-4; D assignment may be TRBD1 or TRBD2 (5 bases each). The germline V gene has CDR1 KGHSH and CDR2 LQKENI. Trimming removed 2 bases from V and 9 bases from J, with 17 bases in between. The CDR3 extends over 15 amino acids. The CDR3: CASSPIEGRGTIQYF. CDR3 bases: TGTGCCAGCTCACCAATTGAGGGGCGCGGTACCATTCAGTACTTC.

The chain carries TRBV29-1 and TRBJ2-7; TRBD2 agrees at 7 bases. Germline CDR1 and CDR2: SQVTM and ANQGSEA. This CDR3 is built from 11 residues. With 5 bases clipped from V and 3 bases from J, the junction kept 1 base outside the gene matches. The CDR3 nucleotides read TGCAGCGTTTCGGGGGGCTACGAGCAGTACTTC. Its translation: CSVSGGYEQYF.

The chain couples TRBV5-4 to TRBJ1-2, with TRBD1 identical over 8 bases. The germline V gene has CDR1 SGHNT and CDR2 YYREEE (reference sequence). This CDR3 is built from 14 residues. The V segment lost 4 bases and the J segment 8 bases; nucleotides outside the gene matches: 10. The CDR3 bases are TGTGCCAGCAGCCCGATGGGGACAGGCGGCGGCTACACCTTC. Protein product: CASSPMGTGGGYTF.

In this sample, this clone turned up once. A much larger clone differs by one base, so this may be a read error. V gene TRBV12-3 or TRBV12-4 combines with J gene TRBJ1-5; the D gene is possibly TRBD1 (6 bases). The CDR3 is 13 residues long. V lost 6 bases to trimming and J lost 4 bases, with 10 bases between them. CDR3 region: CASSLQGNQPQHF. CDR3 DNA: TGTGCCAGCAGCCTACAGGGTAATCAGCCCCAGCATTTT.

The chain has TRBV19 and TRBJ2-1, with D possibly TRBD1 on 6 matching bases. Per germline, CDR1 LNHDA and CDR2 SQIVND (reference sequence). V was cut by 7 bases and J by 4 bases, with 17 bases left in between. This CDR3 comprises 15 residues. This CDR3 is CASTSYPGVYNEQFF. For the CDR3, the DNA is TGTGCCAGTACGAGCTACCCAGGGGTTTACAATGAGCAGTTCTTC.

The chain recombines TRBV7-4 with TRBJ1-2, with TRBD1 matching over 7 bases. Germline loops: CDR1 SGHVT, CDR2 SQSDAQ. The CDR3 spans 13 residues. J lost 7 bases, V lost 11 bases, and 13 bases had no gene match. Written as DNA, the CDR3 is TGTGCCCCATGTATGATAGGGGGCGTTGGCTACACCTTC. This sequence encodes CAPCMIGGVGYTF.

This clone was observed a handful of times. This chain uses TRBV7-9 with TRBJ1-5, with D maybe TRBD1 (5 bases). Trimming pared 5 bases from V and 0 bases from J, leaving 11 bases between. Germline V gene sequence: CDR1 SEHNR, CDR2 FQNEAQ (reference sequence). The CDR3 extends over 15 amino acids. CDR3 in DNA: TGTGCCAGCAGCCGGGACGGATTTAGCAATCAGCCCCAGCATTTT. Translating gives CASSRDGFSNQPQHF. The full variable domain, rest sourced from reference TRBV7-9 and TRBJ1-5, is DTGVSQNPRHKITKRGQNVTFRCDPISEHNRLYWYRQTLGQGPEFLTYFQNEAQLEKSRLLSDRFSAERPKGSFSTLEIQRTEQGDSAMYLCASSRDGFSNQPQHFGDGTRLSIL.

The chain links TRBV2 to TRBJ2-2; TRBD2 matches at 9 bases. This CDR3 region has 16 residues. Per the germline V gene, CDR1 is SNHLY and CDR2 is FYNNEI. The junction had 6 bases not matched to a gene; V was cut back by 5 bases and J by 2 bases. The CDR3 bases are TGTGCCAGCAGTATACGACTAGCGGCAAACACCGGGGAGCTGTTTTTT. Encoded protein: CASSIRLAANTGELFF. Based on the CDR3 plus reference TRBV2 and TRBJ2-2, the full variable domain is EPEVTQTPSHQVTQMGQEVILRCVPISNHLYFYWYRQILGQKVEFLVSFYNNEISEKSEIFDDQFSVERPDGSNFTLKIRSTKLEDSAMYFCASSIRLAANTGELFFGEGSRLTVL.